Listed below are T cell receptor beta chains from one sample, sequenced in a study of T cells in localized non-small cell lung cancer. Some clones are missing from TCRdb's copy, which holds only in-frame ones; the method was immunoSEQ multiplex PCR. The sample gives 30,000 to 40,000 clones, almost 90% of which show up once; around 3.9% is in the top ten. The sequences come from peripheral blood, collected before any cancer treatment. All receptors derive from a man aged 40 to 69 with stage I lung adenocarcinoma. CDR3s include the opening cysteine and the closing phenylalanine or tryptophan. D genes are given only for firm matches. Clone size, where shown, is once, few, many, or a class for clones that have expanded.

V	D	size	J	CDR3	DNA
TRBV6-5	NA	NA	TRBJ2-5	CASSYADSLALGTQYF	TGTGCCAGCAGTTACGCCGACAGCCTGGCTTTGGGGACCCAGTACTTC
TRBV9	NA	NA	TRBJ2-2	CASSVGLVPGELFF	TGTGCCAGCAGCGTAGGACTAGTCCCCGGGGAGCTGTTTTTT
TRBV2	NA	NA	TRBJ1-5	CASSANRRKVNQPQHF	TGTGCCAGCAGTGCGAATAGGAGGAAGGTCAATCAGCCCCAGCATTTT
TRBV5-4	NA	NA	TRBJ2-1	CASSLAGDLNEQFF	TGTGCCAGCAGCTTGGCGGGGGACCTCAATGAGCAGTTCTTC
TRBV4-2	TRBD1	NA	TRBJ2-5	CASSSGQGQYF	TGTGCCAGCAGCTCTGGACAGGGGCAGTACTTC
TRBV9	NA	few	TRBJ2-1	CASSVQGRGRTYNEQFF	TGTGCCAGCAGCGTCCAGGGGCGGGGACGCACCTACAATGAGCAGTTCTTC
TRBV5-1	TRBD1	NA	TRBJ2-1	CASSSRTDRGNEQFF	TGCGCCAGCAGCTCGCGAACAGACAGGGGGAATGAGCAGTTCTTC
TRBV6-5	NA	NA	TRBJ1-1	CASSYEVVGEAFF	TGTGCCAGCAGTTATGAGGTGGTTGGTGAAGCTTTCTTT
TRBV10-2	NA	NA	TRBJ2-2	CASLYGQRELFF	TGCGCCAGCCTTTATGGGCAGCGGGAGCTGTTTTTT
TRBV6-1	NA	NA	TRBJ1-3	CASSFMAGQGNTIYF	TGTGCCAGCAGTTTCATGGCGGGACAAGGAAACACCATATATTTT